This T cell receptor beta chain came from a study of blood T cell repertoires in COVID-19. The CDR3 has 17 amino acids. CDR1 and CDR2 from the germline V gene are KGHDR and SFDVKD. The junction had 5 bases not matched to a gene; V was cut back by 2 bases and J by 3 bases. Sequenced by immunoSEQ multiplex PCR; TCRdb stores in-frame clones only, minus some. The sample yields 150,000 to 200,000 clones, over 70% seen once. The receptor comes from a woman in her sixties who had recovered from COVID-19. The chain uses TRBV24-1 and TRBJ2-5, with 13 bases identical to TRBD2. Sequencing used PBMCs or T cells enriched from blood (not recorded which). The CDR3 DNA sequence: TGTGCCACCAGTGATTCGGGACTAGCGGGGACCGAAGAGACCCAGTACTTC. Protein: CATSDSGLAGTEETQYF.